This TCR beta chain was sequenced for a study of blood T cell repertoires in COVID-19. Looking at the study overall: COVID-19 samples collected from the United States, Italy and Spain covered acute and convalescent phases.

Germline CDR1 KGHDR, CDR2 SFDVKD. The V end lost 9 bases, the J end lost 1 base, and 11 bases lay between the germline ends. This CDR3 comprises 13 residues. Method: immunoSEQ multiplex PCR; TCRdb's copy keeps in-frame clones and lacks some. Here the sample spans roughly 330,000 clones, approximately 89% being singletons. The chain has TRBV24-1 and TRBJ2-5; possible D gene TRBD2, 7 bases. Sequencing was carried out using PBMCs or T cells enriched from blood (not recorded which). The TCR was taken from a woman aged 25 to 39 who had recovered from COVID-19. This CDR3 is CATAAGAQETQYF. The CDR3 nucleotides are TGTGCCACCGCCGCGGGGGCCCAAGAGACCCAGTACTTC.